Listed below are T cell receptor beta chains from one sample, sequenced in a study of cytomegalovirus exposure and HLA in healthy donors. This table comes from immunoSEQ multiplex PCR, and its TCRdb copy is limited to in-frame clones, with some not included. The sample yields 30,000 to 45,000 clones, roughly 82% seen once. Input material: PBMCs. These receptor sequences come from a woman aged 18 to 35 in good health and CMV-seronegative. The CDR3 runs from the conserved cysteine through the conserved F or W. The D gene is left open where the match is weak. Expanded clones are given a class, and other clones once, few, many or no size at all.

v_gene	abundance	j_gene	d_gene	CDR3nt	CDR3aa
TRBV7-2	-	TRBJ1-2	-	TGTGCCAGCAGCCTAGTGTCCGCTAACTATGGCTACACCTTC	CASSLVSANYGYTF
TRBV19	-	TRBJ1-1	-	TGTGCCAGTAGTGGAACAGAGATATCTGAAGCTTTCTTT	CASSGTEISEAFF
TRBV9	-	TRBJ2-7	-	TGTGCCAGCAGCGTAGAGGCGACAGATCGGTTGTACTTC	CASSVEATDRLYF
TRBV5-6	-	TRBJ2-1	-	TGTGCCAGCAGCTTAGTAGCTACCACATACAATGAGCAGTTCTTC	CASSLVATTYNEQFF
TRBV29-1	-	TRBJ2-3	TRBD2	TGCAGCGGCGGCCTGGCGGGAGGGAGCACAGATACGCAGTATTTT	CSGGLAGGSTDTQYF
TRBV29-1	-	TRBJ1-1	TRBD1	TGCAGCGGTGGGGACAGCAACACTGACGCTTTCTTT	CSGGDSNTDAFF
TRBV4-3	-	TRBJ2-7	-	TGCGCCAGCAGCCAAGATCTTACTAGCAGCTACGAGCAGTACTTC	CASSQDLTSSYEQYF
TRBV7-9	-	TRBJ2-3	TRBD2	TGTGCCAGCAGTCCTCCGACTAGCGGGAGAGATACGCAGTATTTT	CASSPPTSGRDTQYF
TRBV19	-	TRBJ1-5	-	TGTGCCAGTAGTAGTAAGGGCGGACAATCGGCACCGTATCAGCCCCAGCATTTT	CASSSKGGQSAPYQPQHF
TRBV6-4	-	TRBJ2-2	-	TGTGCCAGCAGTGACTCGGGGGGGCCCGGGGAGCTGTTTTTT	CASSDSGGPGELFF
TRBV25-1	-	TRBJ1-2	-	TGTGCCAGCAGTGACGATACCGAAGCTGCCTATGGCTACACCTTC	CASSDDTEAAYGYTF
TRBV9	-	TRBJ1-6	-	TGTGCCAGCAGCGTAGGCCCTTCAGGGCCGCCCTCGTGTCCCCTCCACTTT	CASSVGPSGPPSCPLHF
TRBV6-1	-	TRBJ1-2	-	TGTGCCAGTTCTATGGCAGGGCCCTATGGCTACACCTTC	CASSMAGPYGYTF
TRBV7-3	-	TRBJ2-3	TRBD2	TGTGCCAGCAGCCAAGGGACTAGCGGGGGGACAGATACGCAGTATTTT	CASSQGTSGGTDTQYF
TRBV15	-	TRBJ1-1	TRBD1	TGTGCCACCAGCCCTCCGGGACAGGGGTACATGAACACTGAAGCTTTCTTT	CATSPPGQGYMNTEAFF
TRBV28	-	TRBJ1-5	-	TGTGCCAGCAGAAGTCCTCTCGGTCAGCCCCAGCATTTT	CASRSPLGQPQHF
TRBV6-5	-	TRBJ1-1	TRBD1	TGTGCCAGCAGAACACAGGGGATCCCTGAAGCTTTCTTT	CASRTQGIPEAFF
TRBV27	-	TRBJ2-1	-	TGTGCCAGCAGTTTTCCGGGGGTTCTAACGTTCTTC	CASSFPGVLTFF
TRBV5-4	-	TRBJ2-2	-	TGTGCCAGTCGTCCCGTACAGGACACCGGGGAGCTGTTTTTT	CASRPVQDTGELFF
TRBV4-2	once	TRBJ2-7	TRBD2	TGTGCCAGCAGCCAAGAAGGGACTAGCCTCTCCTACGAGCAGTACTTC	CASSQEGTSLSYEQYF
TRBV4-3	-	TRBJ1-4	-	TGCGCCAGCAGCCAAGGGGCAGGCCCTGGAGAAAAACTGTTTTTT	CASSQGAGPGEKLFF
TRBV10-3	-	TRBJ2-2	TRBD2	TGTGCCATCAAAAGTACCGGGACTAGCGTTTGGGGGGAGCTGTTTTTT	CAIKSTGTSVWGELFF
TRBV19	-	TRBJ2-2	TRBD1	TGTGCCGGATGGGACAGGGACACCGGGGAGCTGTTTTTT	CAGWDRDTGELFF
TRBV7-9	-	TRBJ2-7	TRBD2	TGTGCCAGCAGCTTATTAGCTAGCGGGAGCTACGAGCAGTACTTC	CASSLLASGSYEQYF
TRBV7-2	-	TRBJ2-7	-	TGTGCCAGCAGCTTAAGACTGGGCGAGCAGTACTTC	CASSLRLGEQYF
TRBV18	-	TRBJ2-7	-	TGTGCCAGCTCACCACGGGACACGTCCTACGAGCAGTACTTC	CASSPRDTSYEQYF
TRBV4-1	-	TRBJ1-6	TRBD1	TGCGCCAGCAGCCACGGGACAGGCTCTAATTCACCCCTCAACTTT	CASSHGTGSNSPLNF
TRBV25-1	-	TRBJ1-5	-	TGTGCCAGCACGGGGGAGATCAATCAGCCCCAGCATTTT	CASTGEINQPQHF
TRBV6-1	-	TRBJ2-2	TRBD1	TGTGCCACCTCCAGGGACAGGGGTGACACCGGGGAGCTGTTTTTT	CATSRDRGDTGELFF
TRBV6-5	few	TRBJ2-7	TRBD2	TGTGCCAGCAGTTACTACGGACTAGGCTACGAGCAGTACTTC	CASSYYGLGYEQYF
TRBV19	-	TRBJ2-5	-	TGTGCCAGTAGTAATCTAGCGGAGACCCAGTACTTC	CASSNLAETQYF
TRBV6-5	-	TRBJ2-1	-	TGTGCCAGCTACAGGGTAGGCTACAATGAGCAGTTCTTC	CASYRVGYNEQFF
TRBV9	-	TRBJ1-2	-	TGTGCCAGCAGCCCCGGGACTCCTTGTGGCTACACCTTC	CASSPGTPCGYTF
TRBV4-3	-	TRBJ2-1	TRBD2	TGCGCCAGCAGCCAAGCTTTCTCTGGCGGGAGCCATGAGCAGTTCTTC	CASSQAFSGGSHEQFF
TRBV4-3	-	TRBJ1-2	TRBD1	TGCGCCAGCAGCCAAGATCTGTTCATGGAGACAGGGAGTATAAGTGGCTACACCTTC	CASSQDLFMETGSISGYTF
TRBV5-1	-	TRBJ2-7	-	TGCGCCAGCAGCTTGGTTTTAAGGGGCCAAACACTCTACGAGCAGTACTTC	CASSLVLRGQTLYEQYF
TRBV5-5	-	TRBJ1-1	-	TGTGCCAGCAGCCCACCAGGGCACAGCATGAACACTGAAGCTTTCTTT	CASSPPGHSMNTEAFF
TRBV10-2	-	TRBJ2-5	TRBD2	TGCGCCAGCAGAGGACTAGCGGGGGCCACGGAGACCCAGTACTTC	CASRGLAGATETQYF
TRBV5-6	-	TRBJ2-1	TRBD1	TGTGCCAGCAGCTTGCCCGGGACAGGGGATGTAAATGAGCAGTTCTTC	CASSLPGTGDVNEQFF
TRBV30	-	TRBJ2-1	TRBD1	TGTGCCTGGGGACAGGATACCTACAATGAGCAGTTCTTC	CAWGQDTYNEQFF
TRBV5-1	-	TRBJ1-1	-	TGCGCCAGCAGCTTGGAGGGGGCTGAAGCTTTCTTT	CASSLEGAEAFF
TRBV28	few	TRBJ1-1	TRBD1	TGTGCCAGCAGTCAAACAGGGGGACTTGGCGCTTTCTTT	CASSQTGGLGAFF
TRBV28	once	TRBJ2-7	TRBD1	TGTGCCAGCAGTTGGACAGGAGGAGGTATCGAGCAGTACTTC	CASSWTGGGIEQYF
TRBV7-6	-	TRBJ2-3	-	TGTGCCAGCAGCTTAATCGGGGGAAGAGATACGCAGTATTTT	CASSLIGGRDTQYF
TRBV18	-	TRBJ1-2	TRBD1	TGTGCCAGCTGGGAAGGACAGGGTAATAGGTATGGCTACACCTTC	CASWEGQGNRYGYTF
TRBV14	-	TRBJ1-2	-	TGTGCCAGCAGCCAACAGGGCGCAGGCTATGGCTACACCTTC	CASSQQGAGYGYTF
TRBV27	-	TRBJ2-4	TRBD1	TGTGCCAGCAGGGGACAGGGAAACATTCAGTACTTC	CASRGQGNIQYF
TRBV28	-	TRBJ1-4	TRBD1	TGTGCCAGCAGCTCCGACAGGGGGCAAGGGGGGTCATGGTCTAATGAAAAACTGTTTTTT	CASSSDRGQGGSWSNEKLFF
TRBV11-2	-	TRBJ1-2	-	TGTGCCAGCAGCTTTGAGAACGCAGGCTCCTATGGCTACACCTTC	CASSFENAGSYGYTF